The subject of this entry is one TCR beta chain. CDR1 and CDR2 (germline): SEHNR, FQNEAQ (reference sequence). This CDR3 has 15 residues. V dropped 1 base and J dropped 8; count of bases not matched to a gene: 5. The sample belongs to a study of T cells after yellow fever vaccination. MiXCR, run by TCRdb on the 5' RACE reads, gives a single entry per CDR3 protein. The data hold hundreds of thousands of distinct CDR3 sequences, with over 15% observed a single time. The V gene is TRBV7-9, the J gene TRBJ1-6; 7 nucleotides align to TRBD1. Source: PBMCs, taken before the yellow fever booster vaccination. The source of this sequence is a man between 18 and 35 years old who received the YFV17D yellow fever vaccine. The CDR3 protein is CASSLVRGLYSPLHF. DNA for the CDR3: TGTGCCAGCAGCTTAGTGAGGGGGCTCTATTCACCCCTCCACTTT. The complete variable domain, with remaining parts taken from reference TRBV7-9 and TRBJ1-6, reads DTGVSQNPRHKITKRGQNVTFRCDPISEHNRLYWYRQTLGQGPEFLTYFQNEAQLEKSRLLSDRFSAERPKGSFSTLEIQRTEQGDSAMYLCASSLVRGLYSPLHFGNGTRLTVT.